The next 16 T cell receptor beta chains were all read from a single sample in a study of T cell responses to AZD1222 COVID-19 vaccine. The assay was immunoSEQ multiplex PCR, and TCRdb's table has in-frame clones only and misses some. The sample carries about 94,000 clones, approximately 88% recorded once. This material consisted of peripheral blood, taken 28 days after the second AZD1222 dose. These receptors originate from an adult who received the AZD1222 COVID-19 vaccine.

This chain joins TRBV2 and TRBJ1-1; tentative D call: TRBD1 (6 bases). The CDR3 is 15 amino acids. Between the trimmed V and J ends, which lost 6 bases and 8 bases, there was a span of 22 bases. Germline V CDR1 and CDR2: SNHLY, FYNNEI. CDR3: CASSRRGLRDVEAFF. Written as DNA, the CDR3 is TGTGCCAGCAGCCGCAGGGGCCTTCGCGACGTCGAAGCTTTCTTT.

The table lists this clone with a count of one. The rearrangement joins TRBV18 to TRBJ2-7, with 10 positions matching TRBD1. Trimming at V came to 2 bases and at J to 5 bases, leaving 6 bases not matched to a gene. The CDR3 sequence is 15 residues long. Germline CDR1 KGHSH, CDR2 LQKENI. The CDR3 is CASSPNSGTGDEQYF. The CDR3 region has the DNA TGTGCCAGCTCACCAAATTCCGGGACAGGGGACGAGCAGTACTTC.

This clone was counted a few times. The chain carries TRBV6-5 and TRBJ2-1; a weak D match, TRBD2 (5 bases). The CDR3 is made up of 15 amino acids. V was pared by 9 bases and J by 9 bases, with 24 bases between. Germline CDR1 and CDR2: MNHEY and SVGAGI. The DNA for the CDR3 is TGTGCCAGTAGCCCGAGAGTTACTAGTCTTGTTGAGCAGTTCTTC. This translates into CASSPRVTSLVEQFF.

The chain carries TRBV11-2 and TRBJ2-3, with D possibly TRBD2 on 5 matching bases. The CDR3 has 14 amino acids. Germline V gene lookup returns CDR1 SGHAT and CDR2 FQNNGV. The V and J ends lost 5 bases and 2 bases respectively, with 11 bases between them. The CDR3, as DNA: TGTGCCAGCAGCCCTGGACTTGCCACAGATACGCAGTATTTT. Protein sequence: CASSPGLATDTQYF.

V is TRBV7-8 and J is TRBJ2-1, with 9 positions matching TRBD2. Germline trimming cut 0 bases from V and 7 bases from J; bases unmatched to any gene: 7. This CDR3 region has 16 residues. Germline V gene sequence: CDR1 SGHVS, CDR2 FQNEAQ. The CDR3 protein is CASSLAGGRGDNEQFF. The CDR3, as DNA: TGTGCCAGCAGCTTAGCTGGCGGGAGGGGAGATAATGAGCAGTTCTTC. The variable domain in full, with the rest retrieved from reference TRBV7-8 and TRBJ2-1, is GAGVSQSPRYKVAKRGQDVALRCDPISGHVSLFWYQQALGQGPEFLTYFQNEAQLDKSGLPSDRFFAERPEGSVSTLKIQRTQQEDSAVYLCASSLAGGRGDNEQFFGPGTRLTVL.

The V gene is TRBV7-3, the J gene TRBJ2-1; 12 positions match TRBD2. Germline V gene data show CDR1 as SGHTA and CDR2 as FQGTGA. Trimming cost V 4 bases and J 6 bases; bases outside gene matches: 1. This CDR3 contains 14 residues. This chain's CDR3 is CASSSSGRGNEQFF. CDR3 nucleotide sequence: TGTGCCAGCAGCTCTAGCGGGAGGGGCAATGAGCAGTTCTTC.

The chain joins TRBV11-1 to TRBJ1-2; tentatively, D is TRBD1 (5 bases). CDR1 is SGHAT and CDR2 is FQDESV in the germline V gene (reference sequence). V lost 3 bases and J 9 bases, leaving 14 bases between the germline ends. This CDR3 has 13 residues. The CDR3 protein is CASSFGQGQSYTF. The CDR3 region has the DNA TGTGCCAGCAGCTTCGGGCAGGGCCAGAGCTACACCTTC.

In DNA form, the CDR3 reads TGTGCCAGCAGCTTAGTAGGAGGGATAGAGGAAAAACTGTTTTTT. Encoded protein: CASSLVGGIEEKLFF. The chain has TRBV7-9 and TRBJ1-4; no clear D gene. The CDR3 loop spans 15 amino acids. The V end lost 1 base, the J end lost 8 bases, and 14 bases lay between the germline ends. Per the germline V gene, CDR1 is SEHNR and CDR2 is FQNEAQ (reference sequence).

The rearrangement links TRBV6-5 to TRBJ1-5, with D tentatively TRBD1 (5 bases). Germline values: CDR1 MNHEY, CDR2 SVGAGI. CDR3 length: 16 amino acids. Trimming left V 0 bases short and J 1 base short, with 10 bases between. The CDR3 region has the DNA TGTGCCAGCAGTTACTCTGGGGGTAGGAGCAATCAGCCCCAGCATTTT. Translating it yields CASSYSGGRSNQPQHF.

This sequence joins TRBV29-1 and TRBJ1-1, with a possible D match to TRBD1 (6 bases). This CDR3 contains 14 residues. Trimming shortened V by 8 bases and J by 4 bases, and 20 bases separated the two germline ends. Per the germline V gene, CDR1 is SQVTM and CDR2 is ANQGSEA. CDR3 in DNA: TGCAGCTCAAGAGTATCGGGGGCAAGCACTGAAGCTTTCTTT. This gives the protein CSSRVSGASTEAFF. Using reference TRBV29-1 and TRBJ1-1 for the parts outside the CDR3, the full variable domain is SAVISQKPSRDICQRGTSLTIQCQVDSQVTMMFWYRQQPGQSLTLIATANQGSEATYESGFVIDKFPISRPNLTFSTLTVSNMSPEDSSIYLCSSRVSGASTEAFFGQGTRLTVV.

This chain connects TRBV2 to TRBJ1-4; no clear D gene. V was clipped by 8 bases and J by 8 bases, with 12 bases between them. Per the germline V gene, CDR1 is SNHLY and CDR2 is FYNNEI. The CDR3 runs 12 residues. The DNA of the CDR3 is TGTGCCAGCGGACCGATACGAGAAAAACTGTTTTTT. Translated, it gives CASGPIREKLFF.

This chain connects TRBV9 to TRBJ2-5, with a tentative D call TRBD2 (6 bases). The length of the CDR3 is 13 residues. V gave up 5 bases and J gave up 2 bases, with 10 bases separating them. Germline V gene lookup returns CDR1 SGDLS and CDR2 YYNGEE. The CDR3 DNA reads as TGTGCCAGCAGTACGGGACTTCAAGAGACCCAGTACTTC. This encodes CASSTGLQETQYF.

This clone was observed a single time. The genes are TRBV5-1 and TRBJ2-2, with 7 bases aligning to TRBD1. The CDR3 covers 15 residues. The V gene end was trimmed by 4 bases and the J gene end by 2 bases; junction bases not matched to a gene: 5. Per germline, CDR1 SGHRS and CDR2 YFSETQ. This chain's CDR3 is CASSPWDSNTGELFF. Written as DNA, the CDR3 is TGCGCCAGCAGCCCCTGGGACAGTAACACCGGGGAGCTGTTTTTT.

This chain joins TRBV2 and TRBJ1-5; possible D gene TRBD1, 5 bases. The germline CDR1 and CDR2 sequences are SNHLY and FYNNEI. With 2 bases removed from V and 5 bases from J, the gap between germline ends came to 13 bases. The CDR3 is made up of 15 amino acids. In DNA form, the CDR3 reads TGTGCCAGCAGTGAAAATAAGGGCAGGGATCAGCCCCAGCATTTT. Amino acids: CASSENKGRDQPQHF. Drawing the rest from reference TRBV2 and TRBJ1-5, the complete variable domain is EPEVTQTPSHQVTQMGQEVILRCVPISNHLYFYWYRQILGQKVEFLVSFYNNEISEKSEIFDDQFSVERPDGSNFTLKIRSTKLEDSAMYFCASSENKGRDQPQHFGDGTRLSIL.

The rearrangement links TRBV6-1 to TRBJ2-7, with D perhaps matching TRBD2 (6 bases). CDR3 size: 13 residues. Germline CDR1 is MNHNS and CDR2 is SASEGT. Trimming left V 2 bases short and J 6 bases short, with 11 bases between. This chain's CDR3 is CASSEWGSGEQYF. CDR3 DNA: TGTGCCAGCAGTGAATGGGGTAGCGGCGAGCAGTACTTC.

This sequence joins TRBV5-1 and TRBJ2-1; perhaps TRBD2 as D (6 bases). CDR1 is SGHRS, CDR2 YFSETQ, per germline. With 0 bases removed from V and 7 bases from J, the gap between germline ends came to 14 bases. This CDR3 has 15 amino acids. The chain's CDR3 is CASSLEGRERNEQFF. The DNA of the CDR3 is TGCGCCAGCAGCTTGGAGGGCCGGGAGCGAAATGAGCAGTTCTTC.